This record covers a single T cell receptor (beta chain). Antigen unknown. This entry belongs to a study of T cell responses to AZD1222 COVID-19 vaccine. The assay was immunoSEQ multiplex PCR, and TCRdb's table has in-frame clones only and misses some. In the table there are around 71,000 clones, 80% of which are singletons. Study results and limitations: The donor group comprised mostly white British people and more females; the analysis possibly underestimated clonal diversity. CD4 TCRs covered the whole spike, strongest at regions 160-218 and 743-854. Two doses of AZD1222 preceded a rise in Spike-specific TCR breadth and depth.

The starting material was peripheral blood, obtained 28 days after the second AZD1222 dose. This receptor was taken from an adult who received the AZD1222 COVID-19 vaccine.

Here the CDR3 reads CATRSSLGNSPLHF. Here the CDR3 DNA reads TGTGCCACCAGGTCCTCACTTGGGAATTCACCCCTCCACTTT. The rearrangement joins TRBV24-1 to TRBJ1-6; D ambiguous. Germline CDR1 and CDR2: KGHDR and SFDVKD. CDR3 length: 14 amino acids. Trimming removed 7 bases from V and 7 bases from J, with 13 bases in between.